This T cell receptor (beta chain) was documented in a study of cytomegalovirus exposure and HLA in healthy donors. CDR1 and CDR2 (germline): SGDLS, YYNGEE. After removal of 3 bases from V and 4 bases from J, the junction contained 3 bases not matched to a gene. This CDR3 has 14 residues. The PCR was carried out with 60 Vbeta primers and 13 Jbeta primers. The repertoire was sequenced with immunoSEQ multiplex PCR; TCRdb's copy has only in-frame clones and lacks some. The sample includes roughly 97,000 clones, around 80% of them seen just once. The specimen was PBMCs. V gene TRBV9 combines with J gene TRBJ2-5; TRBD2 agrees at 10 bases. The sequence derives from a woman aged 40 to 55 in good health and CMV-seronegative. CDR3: CASSEIAGGETQYF. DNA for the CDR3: TGTGCCAGCAGCGAAATAGCGGGAGGAGAGACCCAGTACTTC.